The next 17 T cell receptor beta chains were all read from a single sample in a study of OX40 agonist ivuxolimab in advanced cancers. TCRdb's copy holds only in-frame clones and misses some; the assay was immunoSEQ multiplex PCR. Among 90,000 to 130,000 clones listed, around 93% were seen once. Sequenced material: CD4+ or CD8+ T cells sorted from blood, taken in a trial of the OX40 agonist ivuxolimab. The receptors come from an adult with an advanced solid tumor such as melanoma, head and neck, liver or kidney cancer.

The chain employs TRBV6-5 and TRBJ2-7, with D possibly being TRBD1 (6 bases). There are 13 residues in the CDR3. V lost 6 bases and J 3 bases, leaving 12 bases between the germline ends. Germline CDR1 reads MNHEY; CDR2 reads SVGAGI. CDR3 sequence reads: CASSQGQHYEQYF. In DNA form, the CDR3 reads TGTGCCAGCAGCCAAGGACAGCACTACGAGCAGTACTTC.

V and J are TRBV29-1 and TRBJ2-4; 7 bases line up with TRBD1. Per the germline V gene, CDR1 is SQVTM and CDR2 is ANQGSEA. Losses at the gene ends were 7 bases for V and 0 bases for J; bases not matched to a gene: 6. CDR3 length: 14 residues. The CDR3 coding sequence is TGCAGCGCCGGGACAGATCTAGCCAAAAACATTCAGTACTTC. This translates into CSAGTDLAKNIQYF.

Worth noting for this clone: This CDR3 is also generated by other DNA sequences in the sample. The gene calls are TRBV5-4 and TRBJ1-6, with 9 nucleotides matching TRBD1. With 4 bases clipped from V and 8 bases from J, the junction kept 1 base outside the gene matches. The germline V gene encodes CDR1 SGHNT and CDR2 YYREEE (reference sequence). There are 13 residues in the CDR3. Written as DNA, the CDR3 is TGTGCCAGCAGCCGGGACAGGGATTCACCCCTCCACTTT. Translated: CASSRDRDSPLHF.

The rearrangement links TRBV11-2 to TRBJ2-5; maybe TRBD2 (5 bases). The CDR3 is 13 residues long. The V end was cut by 5 bases, the J end by 10 bases, with 17 bases between. Germline loops: CDR1 SGHAT, CDR2 FQNNGV. Written as DNA, the CDR3 is TGTGCCAGCAGCCTTCGGGAACCCTCGGTCCAGTACTTC. Translation gives CASSLREPSVQYF.

V and J are TRBV5-1 and TRBJ1-3; TRBD1 matches 7 bases. V was pared by 3 bases and J by 0 bases, with 3 bases of the junction left unmatched. The CDR3 runs 15 residues. Germline CDR1 is SGHRS and CDR2 is YFSETQ. The CDR3 protein is CASSWGQRSGNTIYF. The CDR3 DNA is TGCGCCAGCAGCTGGGGACAGCGCTCTGGAAACACCATATATTTT.

The chain has TRBV9 and TRBJ1-1, with 9 bases aligning to TRBD1. Germline-derived CDR1 and CDR2 are SGDLS and YYNGEE. This CDR3 comprises 16 residues. The V and J ends lost 3 bases and 0 bases, in that order; junction bases with no gene match: 6. The CDR3 loop is CASSARTGVLNTEAFF. The CDR3 nucleotides read TGTGCCAGCAGCGCCCGGACAGGGGTCTTGAACACTGAAGCTTTCTTT.

The CDR3 protein is CASSPDSSEGTQYF. The CDR3 DNA reads TGCGCCAGCAGCCCTGACAGTTCGGAAGGAACCCAGTACTTC. J is TRBJ2-5 and V is TRBV5-1; possible D gene TRBD1, 5 bases. This CDR3 is 14 amino acids long. V was cut by 4 bases and J by 8 bases, with 18 bases left in between. CDR1 and CDR2 (germline): SGHRS, YFSETQ. The full variable domain, its missing parts supplied by reference TRBV5-1 and TRBJ2-5, is KAGVTQTPRYLIKTRGQQVTLSCSPISGHRSVSWYQQTPGQGLQFLFEYFSETQRNKGNFPGRFSGRQFSNSRSEMNVSTLELGDSALYLCASSPDSSEGTQYFGPGTRLLVL.

The genes are TRBV2 and TRBJ2-2; D remains unclear. CDR1 and CDR2 from the germline V gene are SNHLY and FYNNEI. V was pared by 8 bases and J by 6 bases, with 7 bases between. CDR3 length: 11 residues. CDR3 sequence: CASGDPGELFF. The CDR3 bases are TGTGCCAGCGGCGACCCCGGGGAGCTGTTTTTT. Using reference TRBV2 and TRBJ2-2 for the parts outside the CDR3, the full variable domain is EPEVTQTPSHQVTQMGQEVILRCVPISNHLYFYWYRQILGQKVEFLVSFYNNEISEKSEIFDDQFSVERPDGSNFTLKIRSTKLEDSAMYFCASGDPGELFFGEGSRLTVL.

This chain joins TRBV2 and TRBJ2-5; 7 bases map to TRBD2. Germline V CDR1 and CDR2: SNHLY, FYNNEI. J lost 2 bases, V lost 6 bases, and 9 bases had no gene match. The length of the CDR3 is 15 residues. The CDR3 coding sequence is TGTGCCAGCAGGGCCAGAACGGGGGGACAAGAGACCCAGTACTTC. Protein sequence: CASRARTGGQETQYF.

V usage is TRBV5-1 and J usage is TRBJ1-1; TRBD1 matches 7 bases. Trimming removed 3 bases from V and 1 base from J; junction bases left unmatched: 9. Per the germline V gene, CDR1 is SGHRS and CDR2 is YFSETQ. CDR3 length: 16 amino acids. For the CDR3, the DNA is TGCGCCAGCAGCTCGACCGCAGGGGGAAGGAACACTGAAGCTTTCTTT. This codes for CASSSTAGGRNTEAFF.

The J gene is TRBJ2-3, the V gene TRBV5-1; 8 nucleotides match TRBD2. Germline V gene sequence: CDR1 SGHRS, CDR2 YFSETQ. This CDR3 is built from 17 residues. V was clipped by 4 bases and J by 0 bases; unmatched bases: 10. The chain's CDR3 is CASSPTVSGGSTDTQYF. CDR3 DNA: TGCGCCAGCAGCCCGACGGTATCGGGGGGGAGCACAGATACGCAGTATTTT.

V usage is TRBV6-1 and J usage is TRBJ2-6, with D tentatively TRBD1 (6 bases). Per the germline V gene, CDR1 is MNHNS and CDR2 is SASEGT. The CDR3 loop spans 15 amino acids. With 7 bases removed from V and 2 bases from J, the gap between germline ends came to 12 bases. CDR3 bases: TGTGCCAGCAAGGGGGTCCCCCCTGGGGCCAACGTCCTGACTTTC. Protein: CASKGVPPGANVLTF.

This chain uses TRBV9 with TRBJ2-1, with D tentatively TRBD1 (5 bases). CDR3 size: 15 residues. The ends were cut back, 4 bases at V and 5 bases at J, with 16 bases in the middle. The germline gives CDR1 SGDLS, CDR2 YYNGEE. CDR3 amino acids: CASSPTARVDNEQFF. CDR3 in DNA: TGTGCCAGCAGCCCCACCGCCAGGGTTGACAATGAGCAGTTCTTC.

The count of this clone is one. V is TRBV19 and J is TRBJ1-1, with 7 bases fitting TRBD1. V trimming: 6 bases; J trimming: 1 base; junction bases outside the gene matches: 20. The CDR3 runs to 19 residues. The V gene's germline CDR1 is LNHDA and CDR2 SQIVND (reference sequence). This chain's CDR3 is CASRKGGGRGPVWNTEAFF. In DNA form, the CDR3 reads TGTGCCAGTAGGAAGGGGGGCGGAAGGGGGCCCGTGTGGAACACTGAAGCTTTCTTT.

CDR3 nucleotides: TGTGCCAGCAGCTTGGCGTCGGTCAATGAGCAGTTCTTC. Its protein is CASSLASVNEQFF. This chain joins TRBV7-6 and TRBJ2-1; no firm D call. CDR1 is SGHVS, CDR2 FNYEAQ, per germline. Trimming left V 3 bases short and J 6 bases short, with 9 bases between. The CDR3 is 13 residues long.

This chain's CDR3 is CASSPAGGQETQYF. The CDR3 DNA is TGCGCCAGCAGCCCAGCAGGGGGCCAAGAGACCCAGTACTTC. V is TRBV4-1 and J is TRBJ2-5; TRBD1 matches at 7 bases. The CDR3 runs to 14 residues. Germline CDR1 MGHRA, CDR2 YSYEKL. The V gene end was trimmed by 4 bases and the J gene end by 1 base; junction bases not matched to a gene: 3.

The chain has TRBV14 and TRBJ1-1; D remains ambiguous. Germline V gene data show CDR1 as SGHDN and CDR2 as FVKESK. This CDR3 is 15 amino acids long. Trimming removed 0 bases from V and 4 bases from J, with 12 bases in between. CDR3 sequence: CASSQDSALGTEAFF. CDR3 sequence (DNA): TGTGCCAGCAGCCAAGACTCGGCTTTGGGCACTGAAGCTTTCTTT.